The entry below gives a single T cell receptor (beta chain) sequence along with its context. This clonotype was seen repeatedly, ten times or more. The antigen it recognizes is unknown. Base qualities are not at hand, and no much larger clone is one base apart. Trimming removed 1 base from V and 5 bases from J, leaving 12 bases between the germline ends. CDR1 and CDR2, per the germline V gene (reference sequence), are LGHDT and YNNKEL. Including the terminal cysteine and phenylalanine, the CDR3 comprises 15 residues. The sequence is cut down to CDR3 DNA, 45 bases in frame from base 1. This sample stems from a study of T cells in Graves' hyperthyroidism and ophthalmopathy (dated by TCRdb to between 2018 and 2020). At the level of the whole study: Peripheral blood was collected at initial diagnosis, before any treatment. A discovery cohort of about 100 patients, roughly 45 with Graves' ophthalmopathy and over 55 with stable Graves' hyperthyroidism, was used to find distinguishing TCR V-J signatures. An independent validation cohort of 18 to 20 hyperthyroidism patients and approximately 16 patients who later progressed to ophthalmopathy tested prospective prediction of ophthalmopathy. The 100 discovery patients were divided at random into training and test sets in a 7:3 ratio. In several Graves' hyperthyroidism patients, the study also compared T-cell repertoires from thyroid tissue with T-cell repertoires from blood. Following sampling, methimazole starting at 30 mg daily was given to hyperthyroidism patients, and high-dose intravenous methylprednisolone was given to ophthalmopathy patients. The paper reports TCR Vbeta CDR3 sequencing of more than 120 peripheral blood samples: 40 or so ophthalmopathy, approximately 74 hyperthyroidism and around 17 progressor patients. Beyond this particular receptor, the publication reports: Sample size was not statistically predetermined, and blinding of investigators to group allocation was not performed. During validation, the model predicted progression to ophthalmopathy a median of around 6 months ahead of onset, with just under 71% sensitivity and about 75% specificity. Most expanded thyroid clonotypes (frequency above 0.001) were also detected in blood, a finding suggesting that blood repertoires may reflect thyroid immune responses. A 13 V-J signature model separated ophthalmopathy from stable hyperthyroidism, with approximately 87% sensitivity and roughly 81% specificity in cross-validation and 80%/75% in testing.

The TCR beta CDR3 regions were amplified from the RNA transcripts. The first round of RT-PCR for the TCR CDR3 was performed with the HTBI primer set and the Qiagen OneStep RT-PCR kit. Libraries were constructed in a second round of multiplex PCR, after which size selection and purification were performed. Paired-end sequencing of the libraries was performed with 100 bp reads on an Illumina HiSeq2000. The original pipeline was this. SOAPnuke was used to process the raw data, throwing out any read that contained adapters or uncalled bases, had a mean Phred below 15, or lacked an exact constant-primer or identifier match. High-quality paired reads were merged with COPE v1.2.5, and unique nucleotide sequences were defined as clonotypes. MiTCR v1.1 was used to align clonotypes to the IMGT TRBV, TRBD and TRBJ reference segments. The analysis included only V-J combinations with a frequency above 0.0001, which together covered more than 99% of the repertoires. The TCS score was defined as the ratio of F50 (clonal expansion) to E x V (chaos), calculated using BLOSUM62-based TCRdist between CDR3 peptides within each V-J. Welch's t-statistics and random forest reduced fewer than 550 V-J features to 10 to 15, which were used in a naive Bayes classifier (R e1071). The public reads were run again by TCRdb, first through fastp at Q25 and then through MiXCR, and only productive beta chains were kept. Every entry covers one CDR3 protein and lists the most common genes and DNA from its rows. These V and J calls originate from TCRdb's pipeline instead of the authors' own analysis. For this sample the table gives around 520,000 distinct CDR3 sequences, of which 13% to 15% were detected only once. 15% to 20% of the sample is taken by the ten largest.

Graves' hyperthyroidism was defined as stable when no progression to ophthalmopathy occurred over 18 months of follow-up. Hyperthyroidism patients were newly diagnosed, with disease duration under 2 months, and aged 18 to 65 years. Patients with uncontrolled infections, other autoimmune diseases, pregnancy or lactation were excluded. Diagnoses relied on clinical symptoms, serum thyroxine and TRAb, thyroid ultrasound and orbital computed tomography. PBMCs were separated from around 9.1 ml of fresh peripheral blood using Ficoll-Paque density gradient centrifugation. Total RNA was extracted with Trizol reagent, and quality was checked on an Agilent 2100 Bioanalyzer.

The receptor comes from a woman younger than 30 with Graves' hyperthyroidism. The sample was blood. The rearrangement joined TRBV3-1 to TRBJ2-4, with a tentative D call of TRBD1 or TRBD2, each matching 6 bases. The CDR3 here reads CASSQVGGLENIQYF. In nucleotide form, the sequence is TGTGCCAGCAGCCAAGTAGGGGGGCTGGAAAACATTCAGTACTTC.